The 14 T cell receptor beta chains listed next were all sequenced from one sample in a study of T cells in localized non-small cell lung cancer. TCRdb keeps only in-frame clones here, not all; method: immunoSEQ multiplex PCR. The sample carries 30,000 to 40,000 clones, 85% to 90% recorded once. The sequencing here drew on peripheral blood, taken before any cancer treatment. Receptor source: a man aged 40 to 70 with stage I lung adenocarcinoma.

Sample share makes this clone medium-sized. This chain joins TRBV19 and TRBJ1-1; perhaps TRBD1 as D (5 bases). V was pared by 10 bases and J by 8 bases, with 20 bases between. The CDR3 extends over 13 amino acids. Germline CDR1 reads LNHDA; CDR2 reads SQIVND (reference sequence). CDR3 nucleotides: TGTGCCACCACATCCGGGAGATACAGGGAAGCTTTCTTT. It yields the protein CATTSGRYREAFF.

This chain joins TRBV5-4 and TRBJ1-4, with TRBD1 identical over 9 bases. Germline V CDR1 and CDR2: SGHNT, YYREEE (reference sequence). This CDR3 has 15 residues. Trimming at V came to 4 bases and at J to 6 bases, leaving 7 bases not matched to a gene. CDR3 loop: CASSRKGTGYEKLFF. The CDR3 DNA is TGTGCCAGCAGCCGCAAGGGGACAGGGTATGAAAAACTGTTTTTT.

The V and J genes are TRBV5-1 and TRBJ2-2, with D unresolved. The ends were cut back, 0 bases at V and 0 bases at J, with 12 bases in the middle. CDR1 and CDR2 from the germline V gene are SGHRS and YFSETQ. CDR3 size: 17 residues. CDR3 sequence (DNA): TGCGCCAGCAGCTTGGATAGCAGAACCACGAACACCGGGGAGCTGTTTTTT. As protein: CASSLDSRTTNTGELFF.

The V and J genes are TRBV6-1 and TRBJ1-5; TRBD1 might be the D (5 bases). CDR1 and CDR2 from the germline V gene are MNHNS and SASEGT. This CDR3 contains 18 residues. The V end was cut by 1 base, the J end by 3 bases, with 19 bases between. The CDR3 spells CASSEGPPGVGNNQPQHF. The CDR3 DNA is TGTGCCAGCAGTGAAGGACCTCCGGGGGTTGGTAACAATCAGCCCCAGCATTTT.

The chain employs TRBV5-1 and TRBJ2-1; D remains ambiguous. Germline V lookup: CDR1 SGHRS, CDR2 YFSETQ. The CDR3 totals 16 residues. The V and J ends lost 2 bases and 3 bases respectively, with 15 bases between them. CDR3 loop: CASSLPGQSIYNEQFF. The DNA of the CDR3 is TGCGCCAGCAGCTTACCGGGCCAATCGATCTACAATGAGCAGTTCTTC. Together with reference TRBV5-1 and TRBJ2-1, the CDR3 gives the full variable domain: KAGVTQTPRYLIKTRGQQVTLSCSPISGHRSVSWYQQTPGQGLQFLFEYFSETQRNKGNFPGRFSGRQFSNSRSEMNVSTLELGDSALYLCASSLPGQSIYNEQFFGPGTRLTVL.

The chain joins TRBV9 to TRBJ2-7; 10 nucleotides line up with TRBD1. The CDR3 is 15 residues long. Germline assignment: CDR1 SGDLS and CDR2 YYNGEE. V dropped 0 bases and J dropped 1; count of bases not matched to a gene: 1. CDR3 in DNA: TGTGCCAGCAGCGTAGGACAGGGGGCTTCCTACGAGCAGTACTTC. This codes for CASSVGQGASYEQYF. The full variable domain, in which reference TRBV9 and TRBJ2-7 provide the parts outside the CDR3, is DSGVTQTPKHLITATGQRVTLRCSPRSGDLSVYWYQQSLDQGLQFLIQYYNGEERAKGNILERFSAQQFPDLHSELNLSSLELGDSALYFCASSVGQGASYEQYFGPGTRLTVT.

In its sample, this clone was seen once. The J gene is TRBJ2-2, the V gene TRBV6-6; 11 positions agree with TRBD2. The CDR3 totals 15 residues. Germline V gives CDR1 MNHNY, CDR2 SVGAGI (reference sequence). Trimming at V came to 2 bases and at J to 4 bases, leaving 0 bases not matched to a gene. In DNA, the CDR3 is TGTGCCAGCAGTTACACTAGCGGGGGCACCGGGGAGCTGTTTTTT. Protein sequence: CASSYTSGGTGELFF.

The chain couples TRBV30 to TRBJ1-5; TRBD1 aligns across 10 bases. Germline CDR1 reads GTSNPN; CDR2 reads SVGIG (reference sequence). This CDR3 contains 15 residues. Trimming took 3 bases from V and 2 from J; bases not matched to a gene: 4. CDR3 sequence: CAWSRDRGGNQPQHF. In DNA form, the CDR3 reads TGTGCCTGGAGCCGGGACAGGGGAGGCAATCAGCCCCAGCATTTT.

The chain employs TRBV5-1 and TRBJ1-1, with TRBD1 matching 8 bases. The CDR3 extends over 14 amino acids. With V trimmed by 6 bases and J by 7 bases, 11 bases remained unmatched. Germline V gene sequence: CDR1 SGHRS, CDR2 YFSETQ. Here the CDR3 reads CASTQFDTGGEAFF. For the CDR3, the DNA is TGCGCCAGCACCCAGTTCGATACAGGGGGTGAAGCTTTCTTT.

The sample holds a few counts of this clone. The chain combines TRBV7-2 with TRBJ1-2; no definite D call. The CDR3 is 13 residues long. Germline V CDR1 and CDR2: SGHTA, FQGNSA. The V end was cut by 5 bases, the J end by 4 bases, with 11 bases between. CDR3 loop: CASSPGWSYGYTF. For the CDR3, the DNA is TGTGCCAGCAGCCCTGGTTGGAGCTATGGCTACACCTTC.

CDR3 protein: CASSVGLWGQGTDTQYF. CDR3 nucleotide sequence: TGTGCCAGCAGCGTAGGCCTCTGGGGACAGGGTACAGATACGCAGTATTTT. This chain uses TRBV9 with TRBJ2-3, with TRBD1 matching over 9 bases. The CDR3 runs 17 residues. V was clipped by 0 bases and J by 3 bases; unmatched bases: 8. Germline V lookup: CDR1 SGDLS, CDR2 YYNGEE.

The V gene is TRBV10-1, the J gene TRBJ2-1; tentatively, D is TRBD1 or TRBD2 (5 bases each). Germline CDR1 is WNHNN and CDR2 is SYGVQD (reference sequence). The CDR3 contains 17 residues. Trimming stripped 3 bases from V and 6 bases from J, with 21 bases between. The CDR3 nucleotides are TGCGCCAGCAGTGACACATCGTCCCAGGTGGGGACCAATGAGCAGTTCTTC. Encoded protein: CASSDTSSQVGTNEQFF.

The chain recombines TRBV9 with TRBJ1-1, with 7 bases lining up with TRBD1. The V and J ends lost 4 bases and 4 bases, in that order; junction bases with no gene match: 7. The CDR3 totals 14 residues. Germline V gene lookup returns CDR1 SGDLS and CDR2 YYNGEE. CDR3 coding DNA: TGTGCCAGCAGCACAGGGGACATAGGCACTGAAGCTTTCTTT. It yields the protein CASSTGDIGTEAFF.

The chain carries TRBV4-1 and TRBJ1-2, with D possibly matching TRBD1 (5 bases). V was clipped by 0 bases and J by 7 bases, with 15 bases between them. The CDR3 is 15 amino acids. CDR1 and CDR2 (germline): MGHRA, YSYEKL. This CDR3 is CASSQDPGREGGYTF. CDR3 sequence (DNA): TGCGCCAGCAGCCAAGATCCGGGCAGGGAAGGTGGCTACACCTTC.